The entry below describes one T cell receptor beta chain. The trim removed 0 bases at V and 4 bases at J, leaving 1 base unmatched. The CDR3 extends over 15 amino acids. CDR1 and CDR2 (germline): SGHRS, YFSETQ. This entry comes from a study of blood T cell repertoires in COVID-19. Study summary: PBMCs, B-cell-depleted T cells, or T cells provided the cDNA or gDNA that made up the material.

Assay: immunoSEQ multiplex PCR; the TCRdb copy retains only in-frame clones and omits some. The sample carries about 220,000 clones, more than 75% recorded once. This clonotype originated in a woman in her 70s with COVID-19, enrolled during active disease. The source material was peripheral blood. The V gene is TRBV5-1, the J gene TRBJ1-5; 10 positions agree with TRBD1. The CDR3 region is CASSLGQGANQPQHF. The CDR3 region has the DNA TGCGCCAGCAGCTTGGGACAGGGGGCAAATCAGCCCCAGCATTTT. Drawing the rest from reference TRBV5-1 and TRBJ1-5, the complete variable domain is KAGVTQTPRYLIKTRGQQVTLSCSPISGHRSVSWYQQTPGQGLQFLFEYFSETQRNKGNFPGRFSGRQFSNSRSEMNVSTLELGDSALYLCASSLGQGANQPQHFGDGTRLSIL.